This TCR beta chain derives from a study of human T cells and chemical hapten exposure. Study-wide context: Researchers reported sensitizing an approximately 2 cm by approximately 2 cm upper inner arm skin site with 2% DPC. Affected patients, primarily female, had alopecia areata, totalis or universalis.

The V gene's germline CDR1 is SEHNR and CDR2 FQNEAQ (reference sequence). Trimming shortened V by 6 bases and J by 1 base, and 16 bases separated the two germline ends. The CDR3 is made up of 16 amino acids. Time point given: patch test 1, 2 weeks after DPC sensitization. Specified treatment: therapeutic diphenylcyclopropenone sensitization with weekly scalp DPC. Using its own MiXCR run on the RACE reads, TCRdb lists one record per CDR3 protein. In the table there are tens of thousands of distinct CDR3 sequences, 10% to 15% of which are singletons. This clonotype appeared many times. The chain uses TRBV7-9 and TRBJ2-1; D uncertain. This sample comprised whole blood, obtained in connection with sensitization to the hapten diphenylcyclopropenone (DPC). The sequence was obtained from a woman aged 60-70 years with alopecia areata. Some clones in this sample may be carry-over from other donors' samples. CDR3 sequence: CASSSDPARSYNEQFF. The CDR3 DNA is TGTGCCAGCAGTTCGGACCCTGCGAGGTCCTACAATGAGCAGTTCTTC.